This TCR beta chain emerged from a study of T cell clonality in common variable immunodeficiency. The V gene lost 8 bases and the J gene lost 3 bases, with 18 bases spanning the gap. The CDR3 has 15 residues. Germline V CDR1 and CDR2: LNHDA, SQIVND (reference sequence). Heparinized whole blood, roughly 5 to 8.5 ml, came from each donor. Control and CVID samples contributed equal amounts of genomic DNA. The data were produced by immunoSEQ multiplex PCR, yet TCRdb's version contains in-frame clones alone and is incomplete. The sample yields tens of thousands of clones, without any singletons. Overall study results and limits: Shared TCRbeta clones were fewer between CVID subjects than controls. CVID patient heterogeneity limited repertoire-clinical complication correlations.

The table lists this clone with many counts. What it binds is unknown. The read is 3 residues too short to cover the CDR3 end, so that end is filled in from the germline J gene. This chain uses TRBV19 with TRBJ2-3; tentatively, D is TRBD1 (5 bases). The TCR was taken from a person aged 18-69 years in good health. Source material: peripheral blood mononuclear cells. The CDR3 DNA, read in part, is TGTGCCAGTCAGCAGGGCACCCGAAGAACAGATACG. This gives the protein CASQQGTRRTDT. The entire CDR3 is CASQQGTRRTDTQYF. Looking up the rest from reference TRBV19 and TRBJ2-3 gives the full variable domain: DGGITQSPKYLFRKEGQNVTLSCEQNLNHDAMYWYRQDPGQGLRLIYYSQIVNDFQKGDIAEGYSVSREKKESFPLTVTSAQKNPTAFYLCASQQGTRRTDTQYFGPGTRLTVL.